A selection of T cell receptor beta chains follows, all from one sample in a study of blood T cell repertoires in COVID-19. Only in-frame clones appear in the TCRdb table, and some are missing; sequencing was by immunoSEQ multiplex PCR. The data contain about 94,000 clones, about 80% of them singletons. Sequenced input: peripheral blood. The source is a human donor in a cohort sampled during active COVID-19. Each CDR3 is given with its conserved first and last residue. The D gene is left open where the match is weak. Clone size, where shown, is once, few, many, or a class for clones that have expanded.

cdr3_nt: TGTGCCAGCGGGCCCCAGGGGGGCTCCTACAATGAGCAGTTCTTC
cdr3_aa: CASGPQGGSYNEQFF
d_call: NA
v_call: TRBV6-5
j_call: TRBJ2-1
cdr3_length: 15
clone_size: NA

cdr3_nt: TGTGCCAGTACCTTCCTCAGGGGGAACACTGAAGCTTTCTTT
cdr3_aa: CASTFLRGNTEAFF
d_call: NA
v_call: TRBV19
j_call: TRBJ1-1
cdr3_length: 14
clone_size: NA

cdr3_nt: TGTGCCAGTACAACCGGGACAGGCCACAATCAGCCCCAGCATTTT
cdr3_aa: CASTTGTGHNQPQHF
d_call: TRBD1
v_call: TRBV19
j_call: TRBJ1-5
cdr3_length: 15
clone_size: few

cdr3_nt: TGTGCCAGCAGTTTTCGCACAAGGGACTACCCCAGAGACGAGCAGTACTTC
cdr3_aa: CASSFRTRDYPRDEQYF
d_call: TRBD2
v_call: TRBV28
j_call: TRBJ2-7
cdr3_length: 17
clone_size: NA

cdr3_nt: TGCGCCAGCAGCCCAGGACAGTTGAAGAACACTGAAGCTTTCTTT
cdr3_aa: CASSPGQLKNTEAFF
d_call: NA
v_call: TRBV5-1
j_call: TRBJ1-1
cdr3_length: 15
clone_size: NA

cdr3_nt: TGTGCCAGCAGAAGACAAGGAAATTCTCATCAGCCCCAGCATTTT
cdr3_aa: CASRRQGNSHQPQHF
d_call: NA
v_call: TRBV28
j_call: TRBJ1-5
cdr3_length: 15
clone_size: NA

cdr3_nt: TGTGCCAGCAGCTTAACTATGTATAATTCACCCCTCCACTTT
cdr3_aa: CASSLTMYNSPLHF
d_call: NA
v_call: TRBV7-2
j_call: TRBJ1-6
cdr3_length: 14
clone_size: NA

cdr3_nt: TGTGCCAGCAGCTTGCCTCGGACAGGGCCCCCCTACGAGCAGTACTTC
cdr3_aa: CASSLPRTGPPYEQYF
d_call: TRBD1
v_call: TRBV7-9
j_call: TRBJ2-7
cdr3_length: 16
clone_size: NA

cdr3_nt: TGCAGTGCTAGTAGCTTCGGGGACAGGGGACACTACGAGCAGTACTTC
cdr3_aa: CSASSFGDRGHYEQYF
d_call: TRBD1
v_call: TRBV20-1
j_call: TRBJ2-7
cdr3_length: 16
clone_size: NA

cdr3_nt: TGTGCCAGCAGCTTTCGAGAGACCCAGTACTTC
cdr3_aa: CASSFRETQYF
d_call: NA
v_call: TRBV5-6
j_call: TRBJ2-5
cdr3_length: 11
clone_size: NA

cdr3_nt: TGTGCCAGCAGTTTAGCCCAGGGGGTGGCTGGCTACACCTTC
cdr3_aa: CASSLAQGVAGYTF
d_call: TRBD1
v_call: TRBV28
j_call: TRBJ1-2
cdr3_length: 14
clone_size: NA

cdr3_nt: TGTGCCAGTAGTATTTCGACTAGCGGGAGTAGAAGTGAGCAGTTCTTC
cdr3_aa: CASSISTSGSRSEQFF
d_call: TRBD2
v_call: TRBV19
j_call: TRBJ2-1
cdr3_length: 16
clone_size: NA

cdr3_nt: TGTGCCAGCAGCCCGGGTGGGACTAGCGGGAAAAATGAGCAGTTCTTC
cdr3_aa: CASSPGGTSGKNEQFF
d_call: TRBD2
v_call: TRBV28
j_call: TRBJ2-1
cdr3_length: 16
clone_size: NA

cdr3_nt: TGTGCCAGCAGTGAAGTACTTTCTCGGAGAAACATTCAGTACTTC
cdr3_aa: CASSEVLSRRNIQYF
d_call: NA
v_call: TRBV6-1
j_call: TRBJ2-4
cdr3_length: 15
clone_size: NA

cdr3_nt: TGTGCCAGTAGTATAGTCTTCCGGGCAGGGGAGATCTACGAGCAGTACTTC
cdr3_aa: CASSIVFRAGEIYEQYF
d_call: NA
v_call: TRBV19
j_call: TRBJ2-7
cdr3_length: 17
clone_size: few

cdr3_nt: TGCGCCAGCCGATCGGGACAGGGGGACGAGCAGTACTTC
cdr3_aa: CASRSGQGDEQYF
d_call: TRBD1
v_call: TRBV4-1
j_call: TRBJ2-7
cdr3_length: 13
clone_size: few

cdr3_nt: TGTGCCAGCAGTCCCCGCTACGAGCAGTACTTC
cdr3_aa: CASSPRYEQYF
d_call: NA
v_call: TRBV6-2/TRBV6-3
j_call: TRBJ2-7
cdr3_length: 11
clone_size: NA

cdr3_nt: TGTGCCAGTCGGACAGCTGCTTCAACTAATGAAAAACTGTTTTTT
cdr3_aa: CASRTAASTNEKLFF
d_call: NA
v_call: TRBV28
j_call: TRBJ1-4
cdr3_length: 15
clone_size: NA

cdr3_nt: TGTGCCGCGGCAATGGGGAGAGGTGAAAAACTGTTTTTT
cdr3_aa: CAAAMGRGEKLFF
d_call: NA
v_call: TRBV2
j_call: TRBJ1-4
cdr3_length: 13
clone_size: NA

cdr3_nt: TGTGCCAGCCGCGGGGGGGAGTCTGGGGCCAACGTCCTGACTTTC
cdr3_aa: CASRGGESGANVLTF
d_call: TRBD2
v_call: TRBV6-5
j_call: TRBJ2-6
cdr3_length: 15
clone_size: few

cdr3_nt: TGTGCCAGCAGCTCTTCCCGGGACTTTGGGTATGGCTACACCTTC
cdr3_aa: CASSSSRDFGYGYTF
d_call: NA
v_call: TRBV3-1/TRBV3-2
j_call: TRBJ1-2
cdr3_length: 15
clone_size: NA

cdr3_nt: TGCGCCAGCAGCCCTATAGCGGGAGGGGCAGATACGCAGTATTTT
cdr3_aa: CASSPIAGGADTQYF
d_call: TRBD2
v_call: TRBV5-1
j_call: TRBJ2-3
cdr3_length: 15
clone_size: NA

cdr3_nt: TGTGCCTCCACAAGGGGGCGCAGCACTGAAGCTTTCTTT
cdr3_aa: CASTRGRSTEAFF
d_call: TRBD1
v_call: TRBV30
j_call: TRBJ1-1
cdr3_length: 13
clone_size: NA

cdr3_nt: TGTGCCAGCAGCCGGGAGGGGGTCTACGAGCAGTACTTC
cdr3_aa: CASSREGVYEQYF
d_call: TRBD2
v_call: TRBV5-4
j_call: TRBJ2-7
cdr3_length: 13
clone_size: NA

cdr3_nt: TGCGCCAGCAGCCCCGGGGGGACATTGAACACTGAAGCTTTCTTT
cdr3_aa: CASSPGGTLNTEAFF
d_call: NA
v_call: TRBV5-1
j_call: TRBJ1-1
cdr3_length: 15
clone_size: NA

cdr3_nt: TGTGCCAGCAGCTTGGCAGGGCATCAGCCCCAGCATTTT
cdr3_aa: CASSLAGHQPQHF
d_call: NA
v_call: TRBV5-5
j_call: TRBJ1-5
cdr3_length: 13
clone_size: NA

cdr3_nt: TGCGCCAGCAGTGCGGACAACACAGATACGCAGTATTTT
cdr3_aa: CASSADNTDTQYF
d_call: NA
v_call: TRBV5-1
j_call: TRBJ2-3
cdr3_length: 13
clone_size: NA

cdr3_nt: TGTGCCACCAGCAGGGAGTACCGAGCCTACGAGCAGTACTTC
cdr3_aa: CATSREYRAYEQYF
d_call: NA
v_call: TRBV15
j_call: TRBJ2-7
cdr3_length: 14
clone_size: NA

cdr3_nt: TGTGCCAGTAGCCACCGGGACAGGGGCTACGAGCAGTACTTC
cdr3_aa: CASSHRDRGYEQYF
d_call: TRBD1
v_call: TRBV19
j_call: TRBJ2-7
cdr3_length: 14
clone_size: once

cdr3_nt: TGTGCCAGCACTATTAACAGGGGCACAGATACGCAGTATTTT
cdr3_aa: CASTINRGTDTQYF
d_call: NA
v_call: TRBV6-5
j_call: TRBJ2-3
cdr3_length: 14
clone_size: NA

cdr3_nt: TGTGCCAGCAGGAATAGCGGGATCTACGAGCAGTACTTC
cdr3_aa: CASRNSGIYEQYF
d_call: TRBD2
v_call: TRBV25-1
j_call: TRBJ2-7
cdr3_length: 13
clone_size: NA

cdr3_nt: TGCAGCGGGGGACAGGGGTTGAACACTGAAGCTTTCTTT
cdr3_aa: CSGGQGLNTEAFF
d_call: TRBD1
v_call: TRBV29-1
j_call: TRBJ1-1
cdr3_length: 13
clone_size: NA

cdr3_nt: TGTGCCACCAGTCCAGGCTCAGGACTAGCGGGAGAAGAGACCCAGTACTTC
cdr3_aa: CATSPGSGLAGEETQYF
d_call: TRBD2
v_call: TRBV24-1
j_call: TRBJ2-5
cdr3_length: 17
clone_size: NA

cdr3_nt: TGCGCCAGCAGCCGACAGGGGACAAACACTGAAGCTTTCTTT
cdr3_aa: CASSRQGTNTEAFF
d_call: TRBD1
v_call: TRBV4-1
j_call: TRBJ1-1
cdr3_length: 14
clone_size: NA

cdr3_nt: TGTGCCTGGATCTTCACAGGTCCCACTGAAGCTTTCTTT
cdr3_aa: CAWIFTGPTEAFF
d_call: NA
v_call: TRBV30
j_call: TRBJ1-1
cdr3_length: 13
clone_size: NA

cdr3_nt: TGTGCCTGTCCAGGGGGCAATGGAAACACCATATATTTT
cdr3_aa: CACPGGNGNTIYF
d_call: TRBD1
v_call: TRBV30
j_call: TRBJ1-3
cdr3_length: 13
clone_size: NA

cdr3_nt: TGTGCCAGCAGCTCGACAGGGTTCTATGGCTACACCTTC
cdr3_aa: CASSSTGFYGYTF
d_call: TRBD1
v_call: TRBV5-4
j_call: TRBJ1-2
cdr3_length: 13
clone_size: NA

cdr3_nt: TGTGCCAGCTCACCCAACGCTCCCGGGACAGGGGTTCCCTACGAGCAGTACTTC
cdr3_aa: CASSPNAPGTGVPYEQYF
d_call: TRBD1
v_call: TRBV18
j_call: TRBJ2-7
cdr3_length: 18
clone_size: NA

cdr3_nt: TGTGCCAGCAGTGAATTGAGGGTACGGACAGATACGCAGTATTTT
cdr3_aa: CASSELRVRTDTQYF
d_call: NA
v_call: TRBV2
j_call: TRBJ2-3
cdr3_length: 15
clone_size: NA

cdr3_nt: TGTGCCAGCAGCCCGACTAGCGGGACCGCCTACGAGCAGTACTTC
cdr3_aa: CASSPTSGTAYEQYF
d_call: TRBD2
v_call: TRBV9
j_call: TRBJ2-7
cdr3_length: 15
clone_size: NA

cdr3_nt: TGCAGCGTTGAATTAGGACAGGGGGCTTTCTTT
cdr3_aa: CSVELGQGAFF
d_call: TRBD1
v_call: TRBV29-1
j_call: TRBJ1-1
cdr3_length: 11
clone_size: NA